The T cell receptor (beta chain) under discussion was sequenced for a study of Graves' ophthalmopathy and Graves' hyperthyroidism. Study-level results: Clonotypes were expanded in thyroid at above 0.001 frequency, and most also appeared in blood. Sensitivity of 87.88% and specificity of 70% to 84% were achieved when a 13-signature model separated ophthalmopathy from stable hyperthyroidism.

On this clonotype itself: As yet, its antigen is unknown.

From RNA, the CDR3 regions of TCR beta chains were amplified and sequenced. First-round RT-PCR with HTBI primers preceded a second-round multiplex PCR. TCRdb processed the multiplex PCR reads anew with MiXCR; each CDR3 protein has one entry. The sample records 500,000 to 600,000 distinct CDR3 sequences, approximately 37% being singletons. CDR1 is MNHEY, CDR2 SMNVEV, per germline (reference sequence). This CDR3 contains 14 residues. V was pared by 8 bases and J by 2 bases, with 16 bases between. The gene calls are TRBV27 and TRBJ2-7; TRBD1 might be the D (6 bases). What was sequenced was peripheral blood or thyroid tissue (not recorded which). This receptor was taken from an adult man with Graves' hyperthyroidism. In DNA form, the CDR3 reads TGTGCCAGCGCCGACAGGCCAGCCGCCTACGAGCAGTACTTC. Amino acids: CASADRPAAYEQYF.